This T cell receptor beta chain was observed in a study of CD8 T cells in ankylosing spondylitis (dated by TCRdb to 2017 to 2019). Describing the broader study: The study set out to find disease-linked TCR variants by profiling T cell receptor beta repertoires in ankylosing spondylitis patients and healthy donors. Peripheral blood samples were taken, and synovial fluid was additionally collected from ankylosing spondylitis patients. The full study cohort was made up of approximately 27 ankylosing spondylitis patients and 108 healthy donors. The study at large found these results: Significant enrichment of the disease-linked clones was reported in matched synovial fluid samples from ankylosing spondylitis patients. Blood from ankylosing spondylitis patients appeared to be characterized by a TCR beta motif made up of eight highly homologous amino acid variants. The disease-linked clones showed a CD8+ phenotype and occurred at relatively low frequencies in peripheral blood. Some of the motif variants had been reported before in the synovial fluid and blood of reactive arthritis patients, a finding that suggests common disease-initiation mechanisms.

This clonotype was picked up many times. No antigen is known for it. The sample holds no much larger clone one base away, and base qualities are not on file. Reads for this sample came from an Illumina HiSeq 2500. Quantitative 5'-RACE with molecular barcodes was used to prepare TCR beta libraries. In the source study's methods: To identify disease-linked TCR variants, a new computational method was used, one built on a probabilistic model of VDJ rearrangement. Starting from the raw public reads, TCRdb applied fastp trimming at Q25, assembled clones with MiXCR and retained in-frame beta chains. One record per CDR3 amino acid sequence lists the most common genes and DNA. The V and J calls follow TCRdb's processing rather than the paper's. The sample contains 200,000 to 250,000 distinct CDR3 sequences, 8% to 11% of them found a single time. The top ten clones comprise 2.6% of the sample. The TCR originated in a male donor with ankylosing spondylitis or in good health (not recorded which). The sequencing sample was made of blood, either unsorted or a sorted T cell fraction (not recorded which).

The nucleotide sequence reads as follows: TGTGCCACCAGCACCAGGGAGCGGGGGGGGGATGAGCAGTTCTTC. Its protein is CATSTRERGGDEQFF. Recombination connected TRBV15 to TRBJ2-1; 10 bases in the junction line up with TRBD2. The CDR3 covers 15 residues, taking in both the cysteine and the phenylalanine. Only the CDR3 portion is preserved as DNA: 45 bases, with reading frame beginning at the first base. V loses 4 bases at its end and J loses 8 bases; junction bases beyond the gene matches: 8. Sequences LNHNV (CDR1) and YYDKDF (CDR2) are obtained from the germline V gene (reference sequence).